These 32 T cell receptor beta chains share one sample of origin, sequenced in a study of T cell repertoires in cytomegalovirus infection. TCRdb re-analysed the reads in MiXCR, keeping a single row per CDR3 protein. The sample carries hundreds of thousands of distinct CDR3 sequences, roughly a third recorded once. These TCRs are of unknown antigen specificity. The specimen comprised cultured PBMCs, sampled from culture after CMV antigen stimulation. The receptors were sampled from a human donor in good health (CMV status not recorded). Some clones in this sample may be carry-over from other donors' samples.

The chain is built from TRBV2 and TRBJ2-3; TRBD1 matches at 8 bases. The junction had 9 bases not matched to a gene; V was cut back by 7 bases and J by 6 bases. The CDR3 consists of 14 residues. Germline assignment: CDR1 SNHLY and CDR2 FYNNEI. CDR3 in DNA: TGTGCCAGCACCAGACAGGGGTTAGGGGATACGCAGTATTTT. Its protein product is CASTRQGLGDTQYF.

This rearrangement joins TRBV5-6 to TRBJ2-1; 8 nucleotides line up with TRBD2. J gave up 4 bases and V 2 bases, and 5 bases lay outside the gene matches. This CDR3 region has 15 residues. Germline V gene sequence: CDR1 SGHDT, CDR2 YYEEEE. The CDR3, as DNA: TGTGCCAGCAGCTTTGGACTAGCAAGATACAATGAGCAGTTCTTC. This codes for CASSFGLARYNEQFF.

This clonotype has more than one count but fewer than ten. The genes are TRBV12-3 or TRBV12-4 and TRBJ1-5, with a tentative D call TRBD1 (6 bases). V was pared by 7 bases and J by 7 bases, with 11 bases between. This CDR3 spans 12 amino acids. This CDR3 reads CASKQGQQPQHF. CDR3 coding DNA: TGTGCCAGCAAACAGGGACAACAGCCCCAGCATTTT.

The genes are TRBV28 and TRBJ2-3; D may be TRBD1 (5 bases). CDR3 length: 15 residues. Trimming shortened V by 5 bases and J by 5 bases, and 17 bases separated the two germline ends. From germline, CDR1 is MDHEN and CDR2 SYDVKM. The CDR3 here is CASSILHRSRDTQYF. As DNA, the CDR3 is TGTGCCAGCAGTATCCTCCACAGGAGCCGAGATACGCAGTATTTT.

The chain has TRBV4-1 and TRBJ2-1, with 13 bases identical to TRBD2. Germline CDR1 reads MGHRA; CDR2 reads YSYEKL. The V and J ends lost 0 bases and 8 bases, in that order; junction bases with no gene match: 7. The CDR3 spans 17 residues. Here the CDR3 reads CASSQDSGTSGIYEQFF. The CDR3 DNA is TGCGCCAGCAGCCAAGATTCCGGGACTAGCGGGATTTATGAGCAGTTCTTC.

This clonotype occurred a few times. The J gene is TRBJ2-1, the V gene TRBV4-3, with a weak D call TRBD1 (5 bases). Germline CDR1 reads LGHNA; CDR2 reads YSLEER. This CDR3 region has 14 residues. The V and J ends lost 3 bases and 3 bases respectively, with 9 bases between them. The CDR3 loop reads CASSQTVGYNEQFF. CDR3 nucleotides: TGCGCCAGCAGCCAGACAGTGGGCTACAATGAGCAGTTCTTC.

This clonotype was detected many times. This sequence joins TRBV7-3 and TRBJ2-1; 13 bases are shared with TRBD2. The CDR3 sequence is 15 residues long. The germline gives CDR1 SGHTA, CDR2 FQGTGA. The ends lost 5 bases at V and 7 bases at J; junction bases unmatched: 5. In DNA, the CDR3 is TGTGCCAGCAGCCGAGGACTAGCGGGAGCTAATGAGCAGTTCTTC. Translation gives CASSRGLAGANEQFF. Together with reference TRBV7-3 and TRBJ2-1, the CDR3 gives the full variable domain: GAGVSQTPSNKVTEKGKYVELRCDPISGHTALYWYRQSLGQGPEFLIYFQGTGAADDSGLPNDRFFAVRPEGSVSTLKIQRTERGDSAVYLCASSRGLAGANEQFFGPGTRLTVL.

This chain uses TRBV7-2 with TRBJ2-2; tentative D call: TRBD2 (6 bases). There are 13 residues in the CDR3. Trimming removed 11 bases at V and 5 bases at J, with 15 bases between. Germline V gene data show CDR1 as SGHTA and CDR2 as FQGNSA. The CDR3 nucleotides read TGTGCCCAGTGGGACTTTCGAACCGGGGAGCTGTTTTTT. Translating gives CAQWDFRTGELFF.

The genes are TRBV5-4 and TRBJ2-7; 12 positions agree with TRBD2. The J segment lost 6 bases and the V segment lost 4 bases, leaving 11 bases of the junction unmatched. CDR1 is SGHNT, CDR2 YYREEE, per germline (reference sequence). This CDR3 region has 16 residues. In nucleotides, the CDR3 is TGTGCCAGCAGCCCACGACTAGCGGGAGCCGTAGGCGAGCAGTACTTC. Encoded protein: CASSPRLAGAVGEQYF.

This clonotype was picked up a small number of times. The genes are TRBV6-2 or TRBV6-3 and TRBJ2-7, with 9 bases identical to TRBD2. In germline, CDR1 is MNHEY, CDR2 SVGEGT. The CDR3 covers 13 residues. J was trimmed by 6 bases and V by 5 bases; bases with no gene match: 5. This CDR3 reads CASSRSGRFEQYF. The CDR3 DNA reads as TGTGCCAGCAGTAGAAGCGGGAGGTTCGAGCAGTACTTC.

This clonotype showed up just a few times. V and J are TRBV6-1 and TRBJ2-1, with 7 bases fitting TRBD2. Germline-derived CDR1 and CDR2 are MNHNS and SASEGT. The CDR3 has 14 residues. V was clipped by 4 bases and J by 6 bases; unmatched bases: 6. The CDR3 DNA sequence: TGTGCCAGCAGTGCTCGACTAGCAAGCAATGAGCAGTTCTTC. Translation gives CASSARLASNEQFF.

The count of this clonotype is one. The chain links TRBV24-1 to TRBJ1-2; a possible D gene is TRBD1 (6 bases). The CDR3 covers 17 residues. The V end lost 3 bases, the J end lost 4 bases, and 20 bases lay between the germline ends. The germline gives CDR1 KGHDR, CDR2 SFDVKD. This CDR3 is CATSDATGWGRGYGYTF. As DNA, the CDR3 is TGTGCCACCAGTGATGCTACAGGGTGGGGCCGCGGCTATGGCTACACCTTC.

The CDR3 sequence is CASSIAAVDLRNQPQHF. CDR3 DNA: TGTGCCAGTAGTATCGCGGCAGTCGATCTACGAAATCAGCCCCAGCATTTT. The chain is built from TRBV19 and TRBJ1-5, with D hard to call. The germline V gene encodes CDR1 LNHDA and CDR2 SQIVND (reference sequence). This CDR3 spans 17 amino acids. V was shortened by 3 bases and J by 4 bases, with 19 bases between the two germline ends.

This rearrangement joins TRBV6-8 to TRBJ2-7; possibly TRBD1 for D (6 bases). The CDR3 has 13 amino acids. Germline assignment: CDR1 MNHGY and CDR2 SAAAGT. With 2 bases removed from V and 3 bases from J, the gap between germline ends came to 8 bases. The DNA of the CDR3 is TGTGCCAGCAGTTACGGACAGCACTACGAGCAGTACGTC. It codes for CASSYGQHYEQYV.

The rearrangement links TRBV7-2 to TRBJ1-4, with D unclear. CDR1 and CDR2 from the germline V gene are SGHTA and FQGNSA. The length of the CDR3 is 14 residues. Trimming removed 1 base at V and 7 bases at J, with 10 bases between. CDR3 in DNA: TGTGCCAGCAGCTTAGGGGGTTTCGGTGAAAAACTGTTTTTT. Its protein is CASSLGGFGEKLFF.

V is TRBV24-1 and J is TRBJ2-1; 8 nucleotides align to TRBD1. V lost 1 base and J lost 6; bases outside the gene matches: 1. Germline CDR1 reads KGHDR; CDR2 reads SFDVKD. CDR3 size: 14 residues. CDR3: CATSDFTGGNEQFF. The CDR3 DNA is TGTGCCACCAGTGATTTTACAGGGGGCAATGAGCAGTTCTTC.

The chain carries TRBV7-2 and TRBJ2-2, with 7 nucleotides matching TRBD1. V lost 5 bases, J lost 0 bases, and 12 bases stayed unmatched. Germline V gives CDR1 SGHTA, CDR2 FQGNSA. The CDR3 loop spans 18 amino acids. Here the CDR3 DNA reads TGTGCCAGCAGCGAGAAGGGGGCCGCAGCCGCGAACACCGGGGAGCTGTTTTTT. Amino acids: CASSEKGAAAANTGELFF.

Here the CDR3 reads CASRELRLNTEAFF. Written as DNA, the CDR3 is TGTGCCAGCAGGGAACTAAGGCTGAACACTGAAGCTTTCTTT. V and J are TRBV12-3 or TRBV12-4 and TRBJ1-1; D uncertain. CDR3 length equals 14 residues. Trimming removed 6 bases from V and 0 bases from J, with 11 bases in between.

The rearrangement uses TRBV6-2 or TRBV6-3 and TRBJ2-7; 9 bases match TRBD2. Germline loops: CDR1 MNHEY, CDR2 SVGEGT. The V segment lost 3 bases and the J segment 6 bases; nucleotides outside the gene matches: 6. This CDR3 is built from 14 residues. The CDR3 sequence is CASSYSGRGREQYF. CDR3 DNA: TGTGCCAGCAGTTATAGCGGGAGAGGTCGCGAGCAGTACTTC.

The V call is TRBV6-1, the J call TRBJ2-7; D gene unclear. Germline CDR1 reads MNHNS; CDR2 reads SASEGT. Trimming cost V 5 bases and J 5 bases, with 13 bases left between them. The CDR3 totals 13 residues. The CDR3 spells CASSYLTPNEQYF. The CDR3 coding sequence is TGTGCCAGCAGTTATCTTACCCCCAACGAGCAGTACTTC.

This chain uses TRBV10-3 with TRBJ2-2, with D possibly TRBD2 on 5 matching bases. In germline, CDR1 is ENHRY, CDR2 SYGVKD. This CDR3 contains 17 residues. V lost 2 bases to trimming and J lost 6 bases, with 19 bases between them. The CDR3 nucleotides are TGTGCCATCAGTGAGGAACTAGGACGAAGTATGGCCGGGGAGCTGTTTTTT. It codes for CAISEELGRSMAGELFF.

The chain combines TRBV7-2 with TRBJ1-5; 8 nucleotides agree with TRBD1. Germline V gives CDR1 SGHTA, CDR2 FQGNSA. V lost 6 bases, J lost 2 bases, and 3 bases stayed unmatched. This CDR3 is 14 amino acids long. The CDR3 bases are TGTGCCAGCAGGATGACAGGGGGCAATCAGCCCCAGCATTTT. This gives the protein CASRMTGGNQPQHF.

The V call is TRBV5-6, the J call TRBJ1-3, with D maybe TRBD1 (5 bases). Germline CDR1 and CDR2: SGHDT and YYEEEE. The CDR3 length is 15 residues. V was trimmed by 3 bases and J by 7 bases, leaving 17 bases between them. CDR3 bases: TGTGCCAGCAGCTCCAGCGGGGCAAGGGCTAACACCATATATTTT. It is translated as CASSSSGARANTIYF.

The J gene is TRBJ2-3, the V gene TRBV12-3 or TRBV12-4; a weak D match, TRBD2 (5 bases). The V end lost 3 bases, the J end lost 3 bases, and 10 bases lay between the germline ends. The CDR3 is 14 residues long. For the CDR3, the DNA is TGTGCCAGCAGTTTCGTGGGAGCGACAGATACGCAGTATTTT. It specifies CASSFVGATDTQYF.

A remark on this clonotype: This may be a read error: a much more frequent sequence differs by one nucleotide. The conserved phenylalanine or tryptophan normally closing the CDR3 is absent here, so this likely arose from a read error. The V and J genes are TRBV7-2 and TRBJ2-1; possible D gene TRBD1, 5 bases. The CDR3 is 16 residues long. The ends were cut back, 6 bases at V and 9 bases at J, with 24 bases in the middle. Germline V gene data show CDR1 as SGHTA and CDR2 as FQGNSA. For the CDR3, the DNA is TGTGCCAGCAGTCTTTTATTCAGGGAATCGGAAACTGAGCAGTTCATC. Protein product: CASSLLFRESETEQFI.

This clonotype was observed a handful of times. This rearrangement joins TRBV27 to TRBJ2-2, with 10 bases matching TRBD2. Unmatched junction bases numbered 8, after V lost 3 bases and J lost 7 bases. The CDR3 consists of 16 residues. Germline CDR1 MNHEY, CDR2 SMNVEV (reference sequence). The CDR3 is CASSFPSGRANGELFF. The DNA of the CDR3 is TGTGCCAGCAGTTTTCCGAGCGGGAGGGCCAACGGGGAGCTGTTTTTT.

The V gene is TRBV19, the J gene TRBJ1-1, with TRBD1 matching 7 bases. The germline V gene has CDR1 LNHDA and CDR2 SQIVND (reference sequence). The V and J ends lost 2 bases and 0 bases, in that order; junction bases with no gene match: 3. CDR3 length: 15 residues. CDR3 amino acids: CASSITGVLNTEAFF. The CDR3 DNA sequence: TGTGCCAGTAGTATAACAGGGGTACTGAACACTGAAGCTTTCTTT.

This clonotype was seen more than once but under ten times. The rearrangement links TRBV15 to TRBJ2-7, with TRBD2 matching over 7 bases. The CDR3 extends over 16 amino acids. The germline V gene has CDR1 LNHNV and CDR2 YYDKDF (reference sequence). V lost 5 bases and J lost 4; bases outside the gene matches: 14. CDR3 bases: TGTGCCACCAGCGAGATAGCGGGCATAAACTTGTACGAGCAGTACTTC. This gives the protein CATSEIAGINLYEQYF. Drawing the rest from reference TRBV15 and TRBJ2-7, the complete variable domain is DAMVIQNPRYQVTQFGKPVTLSCSQTLNHNVMYWYQQKSSQAPKLLFHYYDKDFNNEADTPDNFQSRRPNTSFCFLDIRSPGLGDTAMYLCATSEIAGINLYEQYFGPGTRLTVT.

This sequence joins TRBV27 and TRBJ1-1; D is undetermined. CDR1 and CDR2 (germline): MNHEY, SMNVEV (reference sequence). V lost 6 bases to trimming and J lost 6 bases, with 11 bases between them. CDR3 length equals 12 residues. The CDR3 nucleotides read TGTGCCAGCAGGTCCATGGAGGCTGAAGCTTTCTTT. As protein: CASRSMEAEAFF.

The chain recombines TRBV5-1 with TRBJ1-5; 8 bases match TRBD1. Germline V gene data show CDR1 as SGHRS and CDR2 as YFSETQ. The V gene end was trimmed by 4 bases and the J gene end by 0 bases; junction bases not matched to a gene: 6. The CDR3 is 16 residues long. The chain's CDR3 is CASSDRGRNSNQPQHF. CDR3 bases: TGCGCCAGCAGCGACAGGGGCCGAAATAGCAATCAGCCCCAGCATTTT.

The chain uses TRBV6-1 and TRBJ1-2; 9 nucleotides line up with TRBD1. Trimming at V came to 5 bases and at J to 7 bases, leaving 8 bases not matched to a gene. Looked up from germline, CDR1 is MNHNS and CDR2 is SASEGT. This CDR3 is built from 14 residues. CDR3: CASSNSRTGVGYTF. The CDR3 DNA reads TGTGCCAGCAGTAATTCAAGGACAGGGGTTGGCTACACCTTC.

The chain has TRBV24-1 and TRBJ1-5; D call uncertain. The CDR3 totals 14 residues. Germline CDR1 is KGHDR and CDR2 is SFDVKD. The germline V and J ends were trimmed by 5 bases and 3 bases, with 10 bases remaining between them. The CDR3 region is CATSVAENNQPQHF. The CDR3 bases are TGTGCCACCAGTGTGGCGGAGAACAATCAGCCCCAGCATTTT.